This is a list of T cell receptor beta chains from one sample in a study of T cell repertoires in aging, cancer and after chemotherapy. TCRdb re-analysed the multiplex PCR reads in MiXCR, keeping a single row per CDR3 protein. The repertoire consists of some 1,500 distinct CDR3 sequences, with over 30% occurring once and the leading ten covering under 14%. Material: blood. These receptors originate from a human donor with a solid tumor. CDR3s include the opening cysteine and the closing phenylalanine or tryptophan. A D gene is named only where the DNA matches it firmly. Only some rows state a clone size, as once, few, many or a class for expanded clones.

j_gene | d_gene | abundance | v_gene | CDR3nt | CDR3aa
TRBJ2-1 | NA | NA | TRBV19 | TGTGCCAGTAGTATAGCCGACTACTCACCCAATGAGCAGTTCTTC | CASSIADYSPNEQFF
TRBJ1-2 | NA | few | TRBV11-2 | TGTGCCAGCAGCTTTTTGGGTAGCTATGGCTACACCTTC | CASSFLGSYGYTF
TRBJ1-2 | TRBD1 | NA | TRBV6-2/TRBV6-3 | TGTGCCAGCAGCCCCGGGACAGGGGGTCACTATGGCTACACCTTC | CASSPGTGGHYGYTF
TRBJ2-5 | NA | NA | TRBV19 | TGTGCCAGTAGTAGCGCCACAGGGCAAGAGACCCAGTACTTC | CASSSATGQETQYF
TRBJ2-7 | NA | large | TRBV29-1 | TGCAGCGTCCTCACCTACGAGCAGTACTTC | CSVLTYEQYF
TRBJ1-4 | NA | NA | TRBV15 | TGTGCCACCAGCAGAGTACAGGGAGGTGAAAAACTGTTTTTT | CATSRVQGGEKLFF
TRBJ2-4 | NA | NA | TRBV30 | TGTGCCTGGAGGGGGGACGCCAAAAACATTCAGTACTTC | CAWRGDAKNIQYF
TRBJ2-7 | TRBD2 | few | TRBV14 | TGTGCCAGCAGCGGACTAGCTCCCTACGAGCAGTACTTC | CASSGLAPYEQYF
TRBJ2-7 | NA | NA | TRBV19 | TGTGCCAGTAGTCCCTCGGACGGTGCCTACGAGCAGTACTTC | CASSPSDGAYEQYF
TRBJ2-5 | NA | few | TRBV20-1 | TGCAGTGTTCGTAAAGCGGGTACCCGCCAAGAGACCCAGTACTTC | CSVRKAGTRQETQYF
TRBJ1-1 | NA | NA | TRBV5-1 | TGCGCCAGCAGCAGGGGGGGAGGCACTGAAGCTTTCTTT | CASSRGGGTEAFF
TRBJ2-3 | TRBD2 | few | TRBV5-1 | TGCGCCAGCAGCTTGGATGGGGGGGGAAGCACAGATACGCAGTATTTT | CASSLDGGGSTDTQYF
TRBJ2-1 | NA | NA | TRBV6-5 | TGTGCCAGCAGTTACTCGACTAGTGTCAATGAGCAGTTCTTC | CASSYSTSVNEQFF
TRBJ2-2 | TRBD1 | NA | TRBV6-2/TRBV6-3 | TGTGCCAGCAGCCAGGGACAGATGAACACCGGGGAGCTGTTTTTT | CASSQGQMNTGELFF
TRBJ2-3 | TRBD1 | NA | TRBV29-1 | TGCAGCGGCTCCGGGACAGGGGGCCCCGCTAACCTTTACAGCACAGATACGCAGTATTTT | CSGSGTGGPANLYSTDTQYF
TRBJ1-5 | NA | few | TRBV19 | TGTGCCAGTAGTATGGACAGTAACGCACGTTATAGCAATCAGCCCCAGCATTTT | CASSMDSNARYSNQPQHF
TRBJ1-1 | NA | NA | TRBV7-9 | TGTGCCAGCAAGTGGGGGGGGAACACTGAAGCTTTCTTT | CASKWGGNTEAFF
TRBJ1-6 | NA | once | TRBV28 | TGTGCCAGCAGTGACCGGGAGCTGTCCCTCACGGGTAATTCACCCCTCCACTTT | CASSDRELSLTGNSPLHF
TRBJ1-5 | NA | NA | TRBV5-6 | TGTGCCAGCAGCTTGAATCGGGGCTACGAGAGCCTCTCCCGTAATCAGCCCCAGCATTTT | CASSLNRGYESLSRNQPQHF
TRBJ2-5 | NA | NA | TRBV30 | TGTGCCTGGAGTCCCGGGGTCCAAGAGACCCAGTACTTC | CAWSPGVQETQYF
TRBJ1-1 | NA | few | TRBV20-1 | TGCAGTGCCCAGAGAGGGGCAGGGATCACTGAAGCTTTCTTT | CSAQRGAGITEAFF
TRBJ2-1 | TRBD2 | few | TRBV20-1 | TGCAGTGCTAGTGGGCCGCTAGCGGGGGCCATCTCCTACAATGAGCAGTTCTTC | CSASGPLAGAISYNEQFF
TRBJ2-3 | TRBD2 | NA | TRBV11-1 | TGTGCCAGCAGCCCTCAAGCGGGAGCTTTCACAGATACGCAGTATTTT | CASSPQAGAFTDTQYF
TRBJ1-1 | NA | few | TRBV7-9 | TGTGCCAGCAGCTTAGCGCAGGCGACGAACACTGAAGCTTTCTTT | CASSLAQATNTEAFF
TRBJ2-4 | TRBD1 | NA | TRBV29-1 | TGCAGCGTTGCAGGGGGCAAAAACATTCAGTACTTC | CSVAGGKNIQYF
TRBJ1-5 | NA | NA | TRBV19 | TGTGCCAGTAGTATTGGCGATCATCAGCCCCAGCATTTT | CASSIGDHQPQHF